This TCR beta chain comes out of a study of monozygotic twins with inflammatory bowel disease. Study-wide findings and caveats: IBD patients exhibited fewer clonotypes shared with other individuals than healthy twins, particularly with disease activity. Patients received differing immunosuppressive treatments, which may have added variability to their repertoires.

Reprocessing the 5' RACE reads, TCRdb reports a single entry for every CDR3 protein and omits DNA. The specimen's table records around 200,000 distinct CDR3 sequences. CDR3 length: 12 amino acids. Germline assignment: CDR1 DFQATT and CDR2 SNEGSKA (reference sequence). Details on this clonotype: Its cognate antigen is unknown.

Investigators pulled total RNA out of whole blood and did not sort T cells. This TCR was sampled from a human donor with ulcerative colitis or Crohn's disease, or a healthy co-twin of an affected twin (not recorded which). Sequencing was done on a sample of blood. The chain uses TRBV20-1 and TRBJ2-1; with no DNA, the TCRdb D assignment of TRBD1 cannot be verified. CDR3 sequence: CSALQGYHEQFF.